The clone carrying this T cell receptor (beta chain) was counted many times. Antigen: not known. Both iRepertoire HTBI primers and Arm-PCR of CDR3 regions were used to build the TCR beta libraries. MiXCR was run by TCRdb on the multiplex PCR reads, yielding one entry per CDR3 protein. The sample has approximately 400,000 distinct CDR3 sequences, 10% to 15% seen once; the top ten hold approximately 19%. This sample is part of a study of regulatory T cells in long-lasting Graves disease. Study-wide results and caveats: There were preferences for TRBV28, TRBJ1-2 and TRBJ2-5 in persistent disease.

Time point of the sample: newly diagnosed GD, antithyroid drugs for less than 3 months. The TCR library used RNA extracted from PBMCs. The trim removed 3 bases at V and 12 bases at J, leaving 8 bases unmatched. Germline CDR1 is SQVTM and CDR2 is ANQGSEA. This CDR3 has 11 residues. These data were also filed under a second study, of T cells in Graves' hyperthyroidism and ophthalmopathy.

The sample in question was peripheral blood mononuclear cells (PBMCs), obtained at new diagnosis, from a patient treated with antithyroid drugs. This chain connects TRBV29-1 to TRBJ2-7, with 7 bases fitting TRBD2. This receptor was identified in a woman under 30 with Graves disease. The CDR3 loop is CSVDREGLLYF. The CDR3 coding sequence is TGCAGCGTTGACAGGGAGGGGCTCTTGTACTTC.